What follows is one T cell receptor (beta chain) and its context. Its antigen is currently unknown. An end of the junction does not agree with germline; a read error may underlie this. CDR3 size: 14 residues. Germline-derived CDR1 and CDR2 are SGHRS and YFSETQ. The data are from a study of cytomegalovirus exposure and HLA in healthy donors. Study-level background: Tens of millions of unique TCRs, all from HLA-typed donors, were included in an early release of the data. Study observations and caveats: A later analysis appeared to link common viral pathogens to several of the most significant clusters. CMV antigen specificity of a few CMV-associated chains was confirmed in vitro.

PCR amplification relied on 60 Vbeta primers (plus 13 Jbeta primers). TCRdb's copy holds only in-frame clones and misses some; the assay was immunoSEQ multiplex PCR. The profile shows roughly 62,000 clones, roughly 80% of them singletons. Sequencing was performed on PBMCs. This TCR came from a woman in her thirties or forties in good health and CMV-seropositive. This chain uses TRBV5-1 with TRBJ2-1, with TRBD2 matching over 8 bases. This CDR3 reads CVSSLAGGVYEQFF. The CDR3 DNA follows: TGCGTCAGCAGCTTGGCGGGGGGCGTCTATGAGCAGTTCTTC.